Listed here are 4 T cell receptor beta chains from one sample, sequenced in a study of cytomegalovirus exposure and HLA in healthy donors. 60 Vbeta and 13 Jbeta primers were used in PCR. Profiling relied on immunoSEQ multiplex PCR, and the TCRdb table lists in-frame clones only, not all of them. This sample has roughly 120,000 clones, with roughly 78% found just once. The source material was PBMCs. The receptors come from a young man in good health and CMV-seronegative.

V is TRBV28 and J is TRBJ1-4; 9 nucleotides match TRBD1. Germline V gives CDR1 MDHEN, CDR2 SYDVKM. The CDR3 spans 14 residues. J gave up 4 bases and V 4 bases, and 1 base lay outside the gene matches. The CDR3: CASSSTGGNEKLFF. CDR3 nucleotides: TGTGCCAGCAGTTCGACAGGGGGTAATGAAAAACTGTTTTTT.

The V call is TRBV10-3, the J call TRBJ1-6, with unresolved D. The V end lost 10 bases, the J end lost 6 bases, and 13 bases lay between the germline ends. The CDR3 length is 13 residues. Germline V gene lookup returns CDR1 ENHRY and CDR2 SYGVKD. The CDR3 spells CATRDTTNSPLHF. The DNA for the CDR3 is TGTGCCACCCGAGACACCACTAATTCACCCCTCCACTTT.

There are a few counts of this clone. V gene TRBV6-1 combines with J gene TRBJ2-7; D is ambiguous. Trimming shortened V by 4 bases and J by 3 bases, and 19 bases separated the two germline ends. Germline CDR1 MNHNS, CDR2 SASEGT. CDR3 length: 16 amino acids. CDR3 bases: TGTGCCAGCAGTGCCCTAAAGCTTGGCGGATTCTACGAGCAGTACTTC. Translated, it gives CASSALKLGGFYEQYF.

The chain uses TRBV9 and TRBJ2-1, with unresolved D. The V gene's germline CDR1 is SGDLS and CDR2 YYNGEE. This CDR3 is 13 amino acids long. Trimming pared 2 bases from V and 9 bases from J, leaving 12 bases between. CDR3 DNA sequence: TGTGCCAGCAGCGTGCTACTATCCAGTGAGCAGTTCTTC. Amino acids: CASSVLLSSEQFF.